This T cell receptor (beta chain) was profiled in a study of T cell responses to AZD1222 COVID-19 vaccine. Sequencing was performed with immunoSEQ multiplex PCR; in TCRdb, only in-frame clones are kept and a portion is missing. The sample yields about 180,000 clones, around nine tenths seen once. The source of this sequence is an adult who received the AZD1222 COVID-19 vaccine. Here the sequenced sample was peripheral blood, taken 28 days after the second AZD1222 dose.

CDR3 protein: CASSSLQGRPNQPQHF. The CDR3 DNA reads TGTGCCAGCAGTTCCTTACAGGGGCGCCCCAATCAGCCCCAGCATTTT. V is TRBV27 and J is TRBJ1-5, with 7 bases matching TRBD1. The germline gives CDR1 MNHEY, CDR2 SMNVEV (reference sequence). The CDR3 has 16 amino acids. The trim removed 4 bases at V and 3 bases at J, leaving 9 bases unmatched.